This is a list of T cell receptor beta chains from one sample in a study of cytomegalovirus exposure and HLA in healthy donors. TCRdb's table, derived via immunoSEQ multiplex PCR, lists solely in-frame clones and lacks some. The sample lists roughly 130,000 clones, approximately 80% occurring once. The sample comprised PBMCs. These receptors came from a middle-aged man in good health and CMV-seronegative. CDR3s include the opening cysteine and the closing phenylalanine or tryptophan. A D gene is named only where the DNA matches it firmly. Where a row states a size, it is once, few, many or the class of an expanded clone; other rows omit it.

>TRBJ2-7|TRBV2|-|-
CASSLLAQGGSYEQYF
TGTGCCAGCAGCCTTCTGGCGCAGGGGGGATCCTACGAGCAGTACTTC
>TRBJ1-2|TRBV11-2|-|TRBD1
CASSSSRDSIYTF
TGTGCCAGCAGCTCCTCCCGGGACAGCATCTACACCTTC
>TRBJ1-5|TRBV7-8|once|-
CASSFQGQEDQPQHF
TGTGCCAGCAGCTTTCAGGGACAAGAGGATCAGCCCCAGCATTTT
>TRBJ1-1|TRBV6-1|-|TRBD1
CASTQRGTGEDEAFF
TGTGCCAGCACCCAAAGGGGGACAGGGGAGGATGAAGCTTTCTTT
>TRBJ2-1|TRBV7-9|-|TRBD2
CASSLSLAGAYNEQFF
TGTGCCAGCAGCTTGTCTCTAGCGGGGGCGTACAATGAGCAGTTCTTC
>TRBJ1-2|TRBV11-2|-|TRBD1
CASSLGTGSYGYTF
TGTGCCAGCAGCTTAGGGACAGGGTCGTATGGCTACACCTTC
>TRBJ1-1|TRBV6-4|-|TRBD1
CATQGGRDRDEWGDTEAFF
TGTGCCACCCAGGGGGGCCGGGACAGAGATGAGTGGGGCGACACTGAAGCTTTCTTT
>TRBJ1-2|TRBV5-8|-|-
CASSQNVYGYTF
TGTGCCAGCAGCCAGAATGTTTATGGCTACACCTTC
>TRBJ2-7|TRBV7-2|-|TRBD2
CASSLVSGVYEQYF
TGTGCCAGCAGCTTAGTTAGCGGGGTGTACGAGCAGTACTTC
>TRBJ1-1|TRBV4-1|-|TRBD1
CASSQDGRGMPEAFF
TGCGCCAGCAGCCAAGATGGCAGGGGGATGCCTGAAGCTTTCTTT
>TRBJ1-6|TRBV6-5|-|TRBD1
CASGTANSPLHF
TGTGCCAGCGGGACAGCTAATTCACCCCTCCACTTT
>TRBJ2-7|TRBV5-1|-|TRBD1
CASSLAGTGGEQYF
TGCGCCAGCAGCCTAGCCGGGACAGGCGGCGAGCAGTACTTC
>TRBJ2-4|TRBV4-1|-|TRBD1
CASSLTYARDSLKNIQYF
TGCGCCAGCAGCCTCACTTATGCCCGGGACAGTCTTAAAAACATTCAGTACTTC
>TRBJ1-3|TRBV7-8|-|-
CASSFRGGRTGNTIYF
TGTGCCAGCAGCTTTCGGGGGGGAAGAACTGGAAACACCATATATTTT
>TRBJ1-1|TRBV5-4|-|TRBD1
CASSLTGGDSEAFF
TGTGCCAGCAGCTTGACAGGGGGTGATTCTGAAGCTTTCTTT
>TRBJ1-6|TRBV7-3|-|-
CASSLTGGGNSPLHF
TGTGCCAGCAGCTTAACCGGGGGGGGTAATTCACCCCTCCACTTT
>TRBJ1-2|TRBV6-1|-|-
CASSQGNGYTF
TGTGCCAGCAGTCAGGGTAATGGCTACACCTTC
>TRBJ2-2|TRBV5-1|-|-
CASSLGTTNTGELFF
TGCGCCAGCAGCTTGGGGACAACGAACACCGGGGAGCTGTTTTTT
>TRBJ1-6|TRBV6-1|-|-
CASNLLSSYNSPLHF
TGTGCCAGCAATTTGCTCAGCTCCTATAATTCACCCCTCCACTTT
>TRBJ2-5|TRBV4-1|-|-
CASSQRSRERQETQYF
TGCGCCAGCAGCCAAAGGTCCCGGGAGAGACAAGAGACCCAGTACTTC
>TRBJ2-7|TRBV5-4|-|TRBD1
CASSQGQAYEQYF
TGTGCCAGCAGCCAAGGACAGGCCTACGAGCAGTACTTC
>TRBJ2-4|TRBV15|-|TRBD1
CATSRYGTGDENIQYF
TGTGCCACCAGCAGATACGGGACAGGGGATGAGAACATTCAGTACTTC
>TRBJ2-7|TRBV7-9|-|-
CASSAGITSYEQYF
TGTGCCAGCTCCGCCGGGATAACCTCCTACGAGCAGTACTTC
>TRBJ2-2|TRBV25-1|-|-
CASTGGAKLGELFF
TGTGCCAGCACGGGTGGGGCAAAATTGGGGGAGCTGTTTTTT
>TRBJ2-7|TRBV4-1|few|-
CASSPIGGAYEQYF
TGCGCCAGCAGCCCAATCGGAGGGGCCTACGAGCAGTACTTC
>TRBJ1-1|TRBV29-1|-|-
CSVERQGNTEAFF
TGCAGCGTTGAACGTCAGGGGAACACTGAAGCTTTCTTT
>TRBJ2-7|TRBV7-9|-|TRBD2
CASSSHFSGGHTYEQYF
TGTGCCAGCAGCTCCCACTTTAGCGGGGGGCATACCTACGAGCAGTACTTC
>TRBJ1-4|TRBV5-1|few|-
CASSLLGAEEKLFF
TGCGCCAGCAGCTTGTTAGGGGCGGAAGAAAAACTGTTTTTT
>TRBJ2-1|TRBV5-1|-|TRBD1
CASSPTQGALINEQFF
TGCGCCAGCAGCCCCACCCAGGGGGCGCTTATCAATGAGCAGTTCTTC
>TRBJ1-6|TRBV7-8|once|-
CASSLDRTANNSPLHF
TGTGCCAGCAGCTTAGACCGGACAGCAAATAATTCACCCCTCCACTTT
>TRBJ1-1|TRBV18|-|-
CASSPRGMNTEAFF
TGTGCCAGCTCACCAAGGGGGATGAACACTGAAGCTTTCTTT
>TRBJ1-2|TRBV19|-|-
CASSPRSGTHSGYTF
TGTGCCAGTAGCCCACGCTCCGGGACTCATAGCGGCTACACCTTC
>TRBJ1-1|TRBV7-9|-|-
CASTLGSGGYTEAFF
TGTGCCAGCACCTTAGGGTCGGGGGGGTACACTGAAGCTTTCTTT
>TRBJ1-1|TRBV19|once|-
CASSAGPGNTEAFF
TGTGCCAGTAGTGCGGGACCGGGGAACACTGAAGCTTTCTTT
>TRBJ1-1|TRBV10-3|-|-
CAIRGPGGTEAFF
TGTGCCATCAGGGGACCCGGAGGGACTGAAGCTTTCTTT
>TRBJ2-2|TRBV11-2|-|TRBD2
CASSQITGTSHGELFF
TGTGCCAGCAGCCAAATCACCGGGACTAGCCACGGGGAGCTGTTTTTT
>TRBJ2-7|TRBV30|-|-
CAWTRGGSYEQYF
TGTGCCTGGACAAGGGGGGGCTCCTACGAGCAGTACTTC
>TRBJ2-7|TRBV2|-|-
CASTRGIYEQYF
TGTGCCAGCACGCGCGGAATCTACGAGCAGTACTTC
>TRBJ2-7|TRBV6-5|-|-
CASSYARSYEQYF
TGTGCCAGCAGTTATGCCCGCAGTTACGAGCAGTACTTC
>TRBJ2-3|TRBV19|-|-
CASSIGERQQYF
TGTGCCAGTAGTATAGGAGAGCGGCAGCAGTATTTT
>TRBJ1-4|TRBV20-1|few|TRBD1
CSAHDRDQLFF
TGCAGTGCCCACGACAGGGATCAACTGTTTTTT
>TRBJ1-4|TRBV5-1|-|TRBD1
CASSSGTGNEKLFF
TGCGCCAGCAGCTCCGGGACAGGGAATGAAAAACTGTTTTTT
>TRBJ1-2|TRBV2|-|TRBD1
CASSDRGRPKIRYGYTF
TGTGCCAGCAGTGATAGGGGGCGGCCGAAGATCCGCTATGGCTACACCTTC
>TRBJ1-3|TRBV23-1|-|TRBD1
CASSQSGIQGGSGNTIYF
TGCGCCAGCAGTCAATCGGGAATACAGGGGGGCTCTGGAAACACCATATATTTT
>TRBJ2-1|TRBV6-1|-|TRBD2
CASSESGGWNNEQFF
TGTGCCAGCAGTGAAAGCGGGGGGTGGAACAATGAGCAGTTCTTC
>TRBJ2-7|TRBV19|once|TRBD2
CASSPGTSGGYEQYF
TGTGCCAGTAGTCCCGGGACTAGCGGGGGCTACGAGCAGTACTTC
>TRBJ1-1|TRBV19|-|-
CASLPLGARDTEAFF
TGTGCCAGTCTTCCTCTGGGGGCAAGGGACACTGAAGCTTTCTTT
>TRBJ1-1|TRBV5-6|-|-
CASSLVTLVNTEAFF
TGTGCCAGCAGCCTAGTTACTTTAGTGAACACTGAAGCTTTCTTT
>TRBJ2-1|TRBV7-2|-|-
CASSLGGVTYNEQFF
TGTGCCAGCAGCTTAGGGGGGGTGACCTACAATGAGCAGTTCTTC
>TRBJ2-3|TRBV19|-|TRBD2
CASSGGGGADTQYF
TGTGCCAGTAGCGGAGGCGGGGGGGCTGATACGCAGTATTTT
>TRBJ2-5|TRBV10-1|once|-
CASSQVHEETQYF
TGCGCCAGCAGCCAGGTCCACGAGGAGACCCAGTACTTC
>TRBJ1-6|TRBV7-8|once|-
CASSFIRGPSGTPLHF
TGTGCCAGCAGCTTTATCAGGGGTCCCTCCGGGACACCCCTCCACTTT
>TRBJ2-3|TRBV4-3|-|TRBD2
CASSQEATGGGPTDTQYF
TGCGCCAGCAGCCAAGAAGCCACCGGGGGGGGCCCCACAGATACGCAGTATTTT
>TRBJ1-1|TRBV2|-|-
CASSAGTEAFF
TGTGCCAGCAGTGCCGGGACTGAAGCTTTCTTT
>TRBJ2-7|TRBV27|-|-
CASSWGRGSYEQYF
TGTGCCAGCAGTTGGGGCAGGGGCTCCTACGAGCAGTACTTC
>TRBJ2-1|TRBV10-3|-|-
CAISVPGEAYNEQFF
TGTGCCATCAGTGTTCCGGGAGAGGCCTACAATGAGCAGTTCTTC
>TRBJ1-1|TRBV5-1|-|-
CASSPQGSGAEAFF
TGCGCCAGCAGCCCACAGGGAAGTGGAGCTGAAGCTTTCTTT
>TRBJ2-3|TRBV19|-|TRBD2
CASSLLAGDTDTQYF
TGTGCCAGTAGTCTCCTAGCGGGGGACACAGATACGCAGTATTTT